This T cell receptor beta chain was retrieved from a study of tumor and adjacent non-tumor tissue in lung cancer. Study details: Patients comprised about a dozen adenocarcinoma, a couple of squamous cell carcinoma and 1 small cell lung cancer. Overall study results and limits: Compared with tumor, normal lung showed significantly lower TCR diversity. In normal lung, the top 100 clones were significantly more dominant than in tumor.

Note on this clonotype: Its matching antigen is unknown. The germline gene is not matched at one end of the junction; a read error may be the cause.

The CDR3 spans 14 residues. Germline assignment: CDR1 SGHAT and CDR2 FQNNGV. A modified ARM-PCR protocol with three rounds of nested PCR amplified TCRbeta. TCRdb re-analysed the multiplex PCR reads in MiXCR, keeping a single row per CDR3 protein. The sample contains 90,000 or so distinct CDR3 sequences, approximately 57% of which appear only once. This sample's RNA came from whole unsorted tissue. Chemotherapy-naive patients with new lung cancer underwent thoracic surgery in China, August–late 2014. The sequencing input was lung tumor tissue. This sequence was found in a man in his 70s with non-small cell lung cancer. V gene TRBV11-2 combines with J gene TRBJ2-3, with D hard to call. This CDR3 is CVSSLEAYTDTQYF. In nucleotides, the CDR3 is TGTGTCAGCAGTTTAGAAGCTTACACAGATACGCAGTATTTT.